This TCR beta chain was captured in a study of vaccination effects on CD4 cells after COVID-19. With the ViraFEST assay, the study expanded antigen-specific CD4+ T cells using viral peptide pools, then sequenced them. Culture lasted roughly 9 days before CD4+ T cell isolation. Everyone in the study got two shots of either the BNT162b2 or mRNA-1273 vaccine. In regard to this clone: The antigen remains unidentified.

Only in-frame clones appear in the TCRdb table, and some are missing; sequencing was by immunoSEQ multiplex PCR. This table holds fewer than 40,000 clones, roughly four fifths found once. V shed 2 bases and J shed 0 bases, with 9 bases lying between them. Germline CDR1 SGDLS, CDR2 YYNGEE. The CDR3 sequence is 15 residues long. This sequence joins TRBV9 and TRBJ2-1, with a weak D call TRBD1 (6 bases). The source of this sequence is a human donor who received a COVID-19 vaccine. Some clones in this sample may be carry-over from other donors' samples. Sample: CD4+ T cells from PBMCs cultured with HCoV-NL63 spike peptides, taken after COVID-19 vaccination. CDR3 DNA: TGTGCCAGCAGCGTTACAGGGAGCTCCTACAATGAGCAGTTCTTC. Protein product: CASSVTGSSYNEQFF.